Below are 10 T cell receptor beta chains sequenced from a single sample in a study of T cell clonality in common variable immunodeficiency. Only in-frame clones appear in the TCRdb table, and some are missing; sequencing was by immunoSEQ multiplex PCR. The sample holds about 43,000 clones, and no clone turns up only once. The sequencing sample was made of peripheral blood mononuclear cells. The receptor set was obtained from a person aged 18 to 70 in good health.

The table lists this clone with many counts. The DNA ends 3 residues before the CDR3 does, and the rest of the CDR3 is filled in from the germline J gene. The chain uses TRBV10-3 and TRBJ2-1; 7 positions match TRBD2. The CDR3 has 14 amino acids. Per the germline V gene, CDR1 is ENHRY and CDR2 is SYGVKD. Trimming took 6 bases from V and 4 from J; bases not matched to a gene: 6. The sequenced CDR3 bases are TGTGCCATCAGCCGGATAGCGGGTTACAATGAG. This codes for CAISRIAGYNE. The full CDR3 protein is CAISRIAGYNEQFF.

This clone was counted at least ten times. The read halts 3 residues ahead of the CDR3 end, with the missing end drawn from the germline J gene. The chain uses TRBV4-1 and TRBJ1-2; D might be TRBD1 (5 bases). This CDR3 has 18 amino acids. The germline V gene encodes CDR1 MGHRA and CDR2 YSYEKL. Trimming left V 0 bases short and J 5 bases short, with 22 bases between. CDR3 DNA (partial): TGCGCCAGCAGCCAAGAAAGTGGGGTGGGCAGGGCCGTGTATGGC. As protein: CASSQESGVGRAVYG. The CDR3 in full is CASSQESGVGRAVYGYTF.

This clone was seen repeatedly, ten times or more. Sequencing ends 3 residues short of the CDR3 end; the germline J gene provides the rest. J is TRBJ1-2 and V is TRBV19, with D maybe TRBD1 (5 bases). The CDR3 is 14 amino acids. Germline V CDR1 and CDR2: LNHDA, SQIVND (reference sequence). The V end was cut by 2 bases, the J end by 4 bases, with 11 bases between. CDR3 DNA, as far as it was read: TGTGCCAGTAGTATACAGGGTTTCGGCTATGGC. It encodes CASSIQGFGYG. The whole CDR3 sequence reads CASSIQGFGYGYTF.

This clone came up a few times. The CDR3 end is not reached by the read, which stops 3 residues before it; the germline J gene fills it in. This chain connects TRBV2 to TRBJ1-5; D may be TRBD1 (6 bases). Trimming took off 1 base at V and 5 bases at J, with 12 bases between the two ends. The CDR3 loop spans 15 amino acids. Per the germline V gene, CDR1 is SNHLY and CDR2 is FYNNEI. The CDR3 sequence is CASSEEWTAYQPQHF. Incomplete CDR3 DNA: TGTGCCAGCAGTGAAGAATGGACAGCGTATCAGCCC.

This clone was observed at least ten times. The read finishes 3 residues shy of the CDR3 end, and the germline J gene is used to complete it. The chain recombines TRBV7-2 with TRBJ2-5; D unresolved. Germline V lookup: CDR1 SGHTA, CDR2 FQGNSA. The V gene lost 5 bases and the J gene lost 5 bases, with 9 bases spanning the gap. There are 12 residues in the CDR3. The covered CDR3 bases are TGTGCCAGCAGCCCCACGAGGGAGACC. Translating gives CASSPTRET. The CDR3 as a whole reads CASSPTRETQYF.

The sample holds many counts of this clone. The observed sequence ends 3 residues before the CDR3 terminus, with the missing tail filled in from the germline J gene. This sequence joins TRBV5-1 and TRBJ1-1, with a weak D call TRBD1 (5 bases). V gave up 4 bases and J gave up 1 base, with 17 bases separating them. The CDR3 length is 16 residues. Germline V gene data show CDR1 as SGHRS and CDR2 as YFSETQ. CDR3 protein: CASSPALTGANTEAFF. The part of the CDR3 DNA that was read is TGCGCCAGCAGCCCCGCCCTTACAGGAGCGAACACTGAA. The whole variable domain, remainder taken from reference TRBV5-1 and TRBJ1-1, is KAGVTQTPRYLIKTRGQQVTLSCSPISGHRSVSWYQQTPGQGLQFLFEYFSETQRNKGNFPGRFSGRQFSNSRSEMNVSTLELGDSALYLCASSPALTGANTEAFFGQGTRLTVV.

This clone was found many times. The sequence runs out 3 residues before the end of the CDR3; the remainder is reconstructed from the germline J gene. This sequence joins TRBV2 and TRBJ1-1; 9 bases align to TRBD1. This CDR3 region has 14 residues. V dropped 4 bases and J dropped 3; count of bases not matched to a gene: 3. CDR1 SNHLY and CDR2 FYNNEI come from the germline V gene. This CDR3 reads CASSVGQGYTEAFF. The CDR3 bases that were read are TGTGCCAGCAGTGTCGGACAGGGGTACACTGAA. Filled out from reference TRBV2 and TRBJ1-1, the complete variable domain reads EPEVTQTPSHQVTQMGQEVILRCVPISNHLYFYWYRQILGQKVEFLVSFYNNEISEKSEIFDDQFSVERPDGSNFTLKIRSTKLEDSAMYFCASSVGQGYTEAFFGQGTRLTVV.

This clone showed up many times. The read halts 3 residues ahead of the CDR3 end, with the missing end drawn from the germline J gene. The sample holds other DNA sequences that translate to the same CDR3. The genes are TRBV18 and TRBJ2-7, with a tentative D call TRBD1 (5 bases). The CDR3 length is 14 residues. The V end lost 1 base, the J end lost 2 bases, and 9 bases lay between the germline ends. Germline V CDR1 and CDR2: KGHSH, LQKENI. The CDR3 DNA, read in part, is TGTGCCAGCTCACCACGGCAGGGCACCTACGAG. Its protein is CASSPRQGTYE. The full CDR3 protein is CASSPRQGTYEQYF.

Turning to this clone: The CDR3 goes on 3 residues after the read ends, and that part is filled in from the germline J gene. V gene TRBV29-1 combines with J gene TRBJ2-7; 8 nucleotides align to TRBD1. The CDR3 length is 13 residues. With 5 bases clipped from V and 1 base from J, the junction kept 4 bases outside the gene matches. CDR1 is SQVTM and CDR2 is ANQGSEA in the germline V gene. The DNA read from the CDR3 is TGCAGCGTTTCGGACAGGGCGTCCTACGAG. Translation gives CSVSDRASYE. The full CDR3 sequence reads CSVSDRASYEQYF.

This clone was seen repeatedly, ten times or more. The read halts 3 residues ahead of the CDR3 end, with the missing end drawn from the germline J gene. J is TRBJ2-1 and V is TRBV18, with TRBD2 matching over 12 bases. This CDR3 region has 16 residues. J lost 7 bases, V lost 1 base, and 5 bases had no gene match. Germline V lookup: CDR1 KGHSH, CDR2 LQKENI. CDR3 protein: CASSPRLAGGRNEQFF. The sequenced CDR3 bases are TGTGCCAGCTCACCACGCCTAGCGGGAGGGCGGAATGAG.